This T cell receptor beta chain was observed in a study of cytomegalovirus exposure and HLA in healthy donors. Whole-study findings and limits: Apart from CMV serostatus, no immune exposure information was available. Follow-up analysis seemed to connect common viral pathogens with several of the most significant clusters identified.

PCR primers comprised 60 Vbeta and 13 Jbeta primers. Data came from immunoSEQ multiplex PCR; TCRdb stores just in-frame clones and leaves some out. Of approximately 89,000 clones in the sample, 76% were seen once. With regard to this clone: Its antigen is currently unknown.

Per germline, CDR1 ENHRY and CDR2 SYGVKD. There are 12 residues in the CDR3. V lost 4 bases and J lost 4, with 7 bases in between. The chain joins TRBV10-3 to TRBJ1-2; TRBD1 might be the D (5 bases). The specimen sequenced was PBMCs. This clonotype was sampled from a male donor in good health and CMV-seronegative. Here the CDR3 reads CAISGGGYGYTF. DNA for the CDR3: TGTGCCATCAGTGGGGGGGGCTATGGCTACACCTTC.